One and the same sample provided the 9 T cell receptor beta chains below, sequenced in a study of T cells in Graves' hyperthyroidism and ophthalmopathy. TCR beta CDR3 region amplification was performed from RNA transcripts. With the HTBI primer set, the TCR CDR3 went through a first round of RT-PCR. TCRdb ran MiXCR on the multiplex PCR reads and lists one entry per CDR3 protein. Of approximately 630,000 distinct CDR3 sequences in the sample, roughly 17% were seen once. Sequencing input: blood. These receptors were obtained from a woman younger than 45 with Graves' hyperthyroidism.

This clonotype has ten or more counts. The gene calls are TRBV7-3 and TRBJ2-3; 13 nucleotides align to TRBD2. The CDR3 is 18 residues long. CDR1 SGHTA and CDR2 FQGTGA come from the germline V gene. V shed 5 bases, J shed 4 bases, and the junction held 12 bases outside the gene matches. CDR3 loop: CASSPYRGLAGVSDTQYF. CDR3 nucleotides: TGTGCCAGCAGCCCCTACCGTGGACTAGCGGGAGTGTCAGATACGCAGTATTTT.

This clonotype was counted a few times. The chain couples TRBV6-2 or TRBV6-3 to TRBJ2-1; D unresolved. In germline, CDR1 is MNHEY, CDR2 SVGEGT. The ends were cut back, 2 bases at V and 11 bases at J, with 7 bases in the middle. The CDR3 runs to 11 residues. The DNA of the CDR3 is TGTGCCAGCAGTTACGGCCGGCAGCAGTTCTTC. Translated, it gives CASSYGRQQFF.

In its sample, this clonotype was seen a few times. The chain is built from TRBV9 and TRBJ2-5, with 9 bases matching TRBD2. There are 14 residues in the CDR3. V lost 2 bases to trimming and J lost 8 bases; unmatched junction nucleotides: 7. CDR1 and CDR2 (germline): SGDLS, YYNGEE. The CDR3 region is CASSVGGRASTQYF. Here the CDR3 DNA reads TGTGCCAGCAGCGTGGGCGGGAGGGCCTCAACCCAGTACTTC.

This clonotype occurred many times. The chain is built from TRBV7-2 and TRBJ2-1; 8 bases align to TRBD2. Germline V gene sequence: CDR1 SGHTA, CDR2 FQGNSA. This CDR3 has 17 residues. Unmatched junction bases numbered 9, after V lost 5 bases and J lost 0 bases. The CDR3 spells CASSKGTSWSSYNEQFF. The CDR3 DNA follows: TGTGCCAGCAGCAAAGGGACTAGTTGGAGCTCCTACAATGAGCAGTTCTTC.

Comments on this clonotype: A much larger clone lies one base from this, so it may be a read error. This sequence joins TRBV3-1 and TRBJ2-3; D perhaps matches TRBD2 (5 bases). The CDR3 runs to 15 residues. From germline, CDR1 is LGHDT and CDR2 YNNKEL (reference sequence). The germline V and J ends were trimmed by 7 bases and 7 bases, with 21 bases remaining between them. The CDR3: CASKPDGGLQYTQYF. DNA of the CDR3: TGTGCCAGCAAACCTGACGGCGGGTTACAGTATACGCAGTATTTT.

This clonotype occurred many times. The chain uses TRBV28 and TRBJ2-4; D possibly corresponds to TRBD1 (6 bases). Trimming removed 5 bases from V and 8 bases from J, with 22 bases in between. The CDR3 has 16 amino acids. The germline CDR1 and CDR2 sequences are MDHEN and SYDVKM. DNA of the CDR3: TGTGCCAGCAGTGGAGCCGGGACGACAGGTGGAGACATTCAGTACTTC. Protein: CASSGAGTTGGDIQYF. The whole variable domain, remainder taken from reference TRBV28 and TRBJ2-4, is DVKVTQSSRYLVKRTGEKVFLECVQDMDHENMFWYRQDPGLGLRLIYFSYDVKMKEKGDIPEGYSVSREKKERFSLILESASTNQTSMYLCASSGAGTTGGDIQYFGAGTRLSVL.

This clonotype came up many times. This CDR3 is CASSLAGGRDGGYTF. Here the CDR3 DNA reads TGCGCCAGCAGCTTGGCCGGTGGCAGGGACGGTGGCTACACCTTC. The chain employs TRBV5-1 and TRBJ1-2; TRBD1 might be the D (5 bases). Trimming cost V 0 bases and J 7 bases, with 16 bases left between them. Per germline, CDR1 SGHRS and CDR2 YFSETQ. There are 15 residues in the CDR3.

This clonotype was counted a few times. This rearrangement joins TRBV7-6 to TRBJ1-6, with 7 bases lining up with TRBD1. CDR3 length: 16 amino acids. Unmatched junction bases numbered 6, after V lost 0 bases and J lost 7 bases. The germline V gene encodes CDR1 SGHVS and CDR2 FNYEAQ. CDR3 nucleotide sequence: TGTGCCAGCAGCTTAGCGGGGGTGACAGGGAATTCACCCCTCCACTTT. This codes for CASSLAGVTGNSPLHF.

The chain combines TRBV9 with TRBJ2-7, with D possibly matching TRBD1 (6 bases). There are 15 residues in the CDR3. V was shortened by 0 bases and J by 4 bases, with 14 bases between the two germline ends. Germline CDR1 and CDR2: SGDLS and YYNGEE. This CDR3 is CASSVASGTTYEQYF. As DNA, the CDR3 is TGTGCCAGCAGCGTAGCTTCGGGGACAACATACGAGCAGTACTTC.